The rows below give T cell receptor beta chains drawn from one sample of a study. TCRdb's copy holds only in-frame clones and misses some; the assay was immunoSEQ multiplex PCR. The sample gives 60,000 to 85,000 clones, 93% of which show up once; around 4.5% is in the top ten. Material for sequencing was PBMCs. The receptors originated from a man aged 40-49 years with rheumatoid arthritis. The CDR3 runs from the conserved cysteine through the conserved F or W. The D gene is left open where the match is weak.

j_call d_call v_call cdr3_aa
TRBJ2-7 TRBD2 TRBV4-2 CASSRSGTRSYEQYF
TRBJ1-5 NA TRBV12-3/TRBV12-4 CASSYGNQPQHF
TRBJ2-1 NA TRBV2 CASSDRQGPYNEQFF
TRBJ1-4 NA TRBV5-4 CASSPGYRNEKLFF
TRBJ2-2 TRBD2 TRBV2 CASSESKRGTSGRYTGELFF
TRBJ2-7 TRBD1 TRBV19 CATGQGYEQYF
TRBJ2-1 NA TRBV18 CASSPAIREPYNEQFF
TRBJ1-2 TRBD1 TRBV30 CALPSGTGTYGYTF
TRBJ2-3 TRBD1 TRBV6-2/TRBV6-3 CASRYSGTGTDTQYF
TRBJ2-5 NA TRBV7-9 CASSPGGARETQYF
TRBJ1-1 NA TRBV6-5 CASTATGSNTEAFF
TRBJ2-3 TRBD2 TRBV7-3 CASSPGWTSGTRTDTQYF
TRBJ2-2 TRBD2 TRBV5-1 CASSPLAGDATGELFF
TRBJ2-7 TRBD1 TRBV7-9 CASSPPGQGSREQYF
TRBJ1-2 NA TRBV5-6 CASSPGGRSNYGYTF
TRBJ1-5 TRBD1 TRBV7-2 CASSLQQGENNQPQHF
TRBJ2-5 NA TRBV7-3 CASSPSGRGLQETQYF
TRBJ2-1 NA TRBV9 CASSVVQAGSGNEQFF
TRBJ1-5 TRBD1 TRBV6-5 CASRPGQGYQPQHF
TRBJ1-1 NA TRBV7-3 CASSPPGRASEAFF
TRBJ2-1 NA TRBV7-3 CASSTTRTGRNEQFF
TRBJ2-1 TRBD1 TRBV19 CASSIASGQVGDEQFF
TRBJ2-1 TRBD1 TRBV19 CASSTQGALGHNEQFF
TRBJ1-1 NA TRBV5-4 CASSLGGVGNGEAFF
TRBJ1-1 TRBD1 TRBV29-1 CSGGQAYTEAFF
TRBJ2-5 TRBD2 TRBV7-4 CASSLGRTSGPERGRQTQYF